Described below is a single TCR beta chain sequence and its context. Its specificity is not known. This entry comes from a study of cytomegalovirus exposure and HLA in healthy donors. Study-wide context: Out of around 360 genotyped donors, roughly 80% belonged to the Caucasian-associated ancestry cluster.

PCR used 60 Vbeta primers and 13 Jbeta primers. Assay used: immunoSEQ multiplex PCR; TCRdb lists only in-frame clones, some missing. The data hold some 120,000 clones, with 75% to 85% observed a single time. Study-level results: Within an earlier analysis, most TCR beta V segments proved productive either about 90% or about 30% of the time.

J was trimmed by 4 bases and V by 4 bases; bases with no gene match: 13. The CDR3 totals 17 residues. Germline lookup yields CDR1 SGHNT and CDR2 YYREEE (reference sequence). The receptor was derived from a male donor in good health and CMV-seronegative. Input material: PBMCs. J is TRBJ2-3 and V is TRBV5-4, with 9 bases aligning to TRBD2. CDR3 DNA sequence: TGTGCCAGCAGCGGGGATTCGGGCGGGGGGGTCGCAGATACGCAGTATTTT. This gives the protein CASSGDSGGGVADTQYF.